The 21 T cell receptor beta chains given below trace back to one sample, sequenced in a study of blood T cells in healthy people across ages. Together with a sample-barcoded 5' primer, a J-beta primer mix was included in a second PCR lasting about 7 to 11 cycles. TCRdb reprocessed the 5' RACE reads via MiXCR and lists one record per CDR3 protein. Of 1.8 million or so distinct CDR3 sequences in the sample, roughly two fifths are singletons; the top ten hold more than 20%. The sample comprised blood. The receptor set was obtained from a human donor in good health.

V is TRBV7-6 and J is TRBJ1-1; D is unresolved. Germline CDR1 is SGHVS and CDR2 is FNYEAQ. Trimming shortened V by 5 bases and J by 3 bases, and 10 bases separated the two germline ends. This CDR3 has 13 residues. The CDR3 bases are TGTGCCAGCAGCCCCATAGGAGACACTGAAGCTTTCTTT. It yields the protein CASSPIGDTEAFF.

V usage is TRBV7-6 and J usage is TRBJ1-5, with 9 positions matching TRBD1. The germline V gene has CDR1 SGHVS and CDR2 FNYEAQ. Unmatched junction bases numbered 5, after V lost 4 bases and J lost 4 bases. The CDR3 spans 15 residues. The CDR3: CASSSGTGHNQPQHF. In DNA, the CDR3 is TGTGCCAGCAGCTCCGGGACAGGGCATAATCAGCCCCAGCATTTT.

V gene TRBV20-1 combines with J gene TRBJ1-1, with D possibly TRBD1 on 5 matching bases. The CDR3 runs 13 residues. With 1 base removed from V and 7 bases from J, the gap between germline ends came to 13 bases. The germline V gene has CDR1 DFQATT and CDR2 SNEGSKA (reference sequence). In DNA form, the CDR3 reads TGCAGTGCTAGAGGGGGGTCATGGGGTGAAGCTTTCTTT. Translated, it gives CSARGGSWGEAFF.

The J gene is TRBJ1-1, the V gene TRBV6-5; 7 nucleotides line up with TRBD1. Germline V gene sequence: CDR1 MNHEY, CDR2 SVGAGI. J was trimmed by 5 bases and V by 6 bases; bases with no gene match: 15. The CDR3 consists of 16 residues. The CDR3 region has the DNA TGTGCCAGCAGCGACTTACCGGGACAGTCATTGACTGAAGCTTTCTTT. Protein sequence: CASSDLPGQSLTEAFF.

As to this clonotype: Mismatch with germline at one junction end may stem from a read error. DNA of the CDR3: TGTGCCAGCAGCTTAGTGGGGACAGGGGTAAGCTACGAGCGGTACTTC. Protein product: CASSLVGTGVSYERYF. V gene TRBV11-2 combines with J gene TRBJ2-7; 10 bases fit TRBD1. This CDR3 region has 16 residues. CDR1 is SGHAT and CDR2 is FQNNGV in the germline V gene.

This clonotype came up a few times. The rearrangement links TRBV24-1 to TRBJ2-3; weak D call: TRBD1 (6 bases). Trimming took off 2 bases at V and 3 bases at J, with 11 bases between the two ends. Germline V CDR1 and CDR2: KGHDR, SFDVKD. The CDR3 covers 15 residues. The CDR3 reads CATSDSPRGTDTQYF. The DNA of the CDR3 is TGTGCCACCAGTGATTCCCCCAGGGGAACAGATACGCAGTATTTT.

Remarks on this clonotype: One end of the junction fails to match germline, which may point to a read error. The chain has TRBV15 and TRBJ2-2; 8 nucleotides line up with TRBD2. The CDR3 covers 13 residues. Germline V gene data show CDR1 as LNHNV and CDR2 as YYDKDF (reference sequence). CDR3 in amino acids: CATSRDTGGERFF. CDR3 DNA sequence: TGTGCCACCAGCAGAGATACCGGGGGGGAGCGGTTTTTT. The full variable domain, its missing parts supplied by reference TRBV15 and TRBJ2-2, is DAMVIQNPRYQVTQFGKPVTLSCSQTLNHNVMYWYQQKSSQAPKLLFHYYDKDFNNEADTPDNFQSRRPNTSFCFLDIRSPGLGDTAMYLCATSRDTGGERFFGEGSRLTVL.

The genes are TRBV12-3 or TRBV12-4 and TRBJ1-2; D not resolved. V was cut by 5 bases and J by 7 bases, with 8 bases left in between. This CDR3 region has 11 residues. The CDR3 nucleotides read TGTGCCAGCAGTCGGGAGGTTGGCTACACCTTC. Translation gives CASSREVGYTF.

There are a few counts of this clonotype. V usage is TRBV20-1 and J usage is TRBJ1-2; D uncertain. Looked up from germline, CDR1 is DFQATT and CDR2 is SNEGSKA (reference sequence). Trimming took off 5 bases at V and 8 bases at J, with 12 bases between the two ends. The CDR3 sequence is 11 residues long. In DNA form, the CDR3 reads TGCAGTGCTGGCCCCCTGCAAGGCTACACCTTC. This sequence encodes CSAGPLQGYTF.

This clonotype showed up just a few times. The chain joins TRBV5-1 to TRBJ2-5; D may be TRBD2 (6 bases). V lost 1 base to trimming and J lost 3 bases, with 13 bases between them. CDR3 size: 15 residues. Germline CDR1 is SGHRS and CDR2 is YFSETQ. CDR3 DNA: TGCGCCAGCAGCTTGCTGGGGGGTACGGAAGAGACCCAGTACTTC. Amino acid sequence: CASSLLGGTEETQYF.

DNA of the CDR3: TGTGCCAGCATCTCATCCCTTGGGGACAGTTCTAGGGAGCAGTACTTC. Amino acids: CASISSLGDSSREQYF. This chain connects TRBV7-2 to TRBJ2-7; TRBD1 matches at 7 bases. The V gene's germline CDR1 is SGHTA and CDR2 FQGNSA. The CDR3 runs 16 residues. The ends lost 7 bases at V and 7 bases at J; junction bases unmatched: 19.

This clonotype has just a few counts. The chain couples TRBV27 to TRBJ1-2; D is unclear. V gave up 2 bases and J gave up 5 bases, with 15 bases separating them. The germline V gene encodes CDR1 MNHEY and CDR2 SMNVEV (reference sequence). The CDR3 runs 15 residues. CDR3 residues: CASSLNPLLAYGYTF. The CDR3 DNA sequence: TGTGCCAGCAGTTTAAATCCGTTATTGGCGTATGGCTACACCTTC.

V is TRBV4-2 and J is TRBJ2-2; 14 bases map to TRBD2. CDR1 and CDR2 (germline): LGHNA, YNFKEQ. V lost 2 bases, J lost 6 bases, and 5 bases stayed unmatched. The CDR3 length is 17 residues. The CDR3 is CASSQTGTSGGAGELFF. CDR3 DNA: TGTGCCAGCAGCCAAACGGGGACTAGCGGGGGCGCCGGGGAGCTGTTTTTT.

This clonotype came up a few times. V usage is TRBV11-2 and J usage is TRBJ2-7; 10 bases are a match to TRBD2. The J call may be wrong; the DNA end is better matched by TRBJ2-4. Germline CDR1 and CDR2: SGHAT and FQNNGV. The CDR3 contains 21 residues. The CDR3 loop reads CASSLLSYTTNSSGGKYIQYF. CDR3 in DNA: TGTGCCAGCAGCTTATTATCCTACACTACTAATTCTAGCGGGGGAAAGTACATTCAGTACTTC.

This clonotype was seen many times. V gene TRBV20-1 combines with J gene TRBJ2-7; 9 bases align to TRBD1. There are 18 residues in the CDR3. CDR1 is DFQATT, CDR2 SNEGSKA, per germline (reference sequence). J lost 7 bases, V lost 0 bases, and 19 bases had no gene match. CDR3 loop: CSARDPGQGSHDHGEQYF. The DNA of the CDR3 is TGCAGTGCTAGAGACCCGGGACAGGGAAGCCATGACCATGGGGAGCAGTACTTC.

The rearrangement uses TRBV4-1 and TRBJ2-3; D unresolved. There are 15 residues in the CDR3. V was trimmed by 1 base and J by 4 bases, leaving 12 bases between them. From germline, CDR1 is MGHRA and CDR2 YSYEKL. CDR3 protein: CASSQGSLNADTQYF. DNA of the CDR3: TGCGCCAGCAGCCAAGGTTCTTTAAATGCAGATACGCAGTATTTT.

The genes are TRBV6-2 or TRBV6-3 and TRBJ1-2, with D maybe TRBD1 (5 bases). Deletions cut 5 bases from V and 5 bases from J, with 18 bases between. This CDR3 region has 15 residues. Looked up from germline, CDR1 is MNHEY and CDR2 is SVGEGT. CDR3 sequence reads: CASSDLTETGYGYTF. The CDR3 nucleotides are TGTGCCAGCAGTGACTTGACAGAGACGGGTTATGGCTACACCTTC.

The rearrangement joins TRBV7-2 to TRBJ1-4; D might be TRBD1 (6 bases). The germline V gene encodes CDR1 SGHTA and CDR2 FQGNSA. V was cut by 2 bases and J by 4 bases, with 14 bases left in between. The CDR3 runs 16 residues. The CDR3 loop is CASSLRWTADNEKLFF. CDR3 sequence (DNA): TGTGCCAGCAGCTTACGGTGGACAGCTGATAATGAAAAACTGTTTTTT.

This clonotype was counted only a few times. For the CDR3, the DNA is TGTGCCAGCAGCTCCTCAGGGTACCGAGAGACCCAGTACTTC. This encodes CASSSSGYRETQYF. The V and J genes are TRBV7-9 and TRBJ2-5, with a possible D match to TRBD1 (5 bases). This CDR3 comprises 14 residues. V was shortened by 4 bases and J by 4 bases, with 13 bases between the two germline ends. Germline V gene data show CDR1 as SEHNR and CDR2 as FQNEAQ (reference sequence).

On this clonotype: A much larger clone is a single base away; this may be a read error. This sequence joins TRBV7-8 and TRBJ1-2; D is ambiguous. The CDR3 spans 14 residues. Germline CDR1 SGHVS, CDR2 FQNEAQ. V shed 4 bases and J shed 8 bases, with 17 bases lying between them. CDR3 residues: CASSSRTLGTGYTF. The CDR3, as DNA: TGTGCCAGCAGCTCAAGAACCTTAGGTACCGGCTACACCTTC.

The table lists this clonotype with a few counts. The chain is built from TRBV2 and TRBJ2-4; D tentatively reads TRBD1 or TRBD2 (5 bases each). This CDR3 is built from 12 residues. V lost 7 bases and J lost 6, with 10 bases in between. Germline V lookup: CDR1 SNHLY, CDR2 FYNNEI. The CDR3 nucleotides read TGTGCCAGCACAGGGACGGGAAACATTCAGTACTTC. Translating it yields CASTGTGNIQYF. Full variable domain (rest looked up from reference TRBV2 and TRBJ2-4): EPEVTQTPSHQVTQMGQEVILRCVPISNHLYFYWYRQILGQKVEFLVSFYNNEISEKSEIFDDQFSVERPDGSNFTLKIRSTKLEDSAMYFCASTGTGNIQYFGAGTRLSVL.